Here is one T cell receptor (beta chain) with its context. Its antigen remains undetermined. Base qualities are not provided; no much larger clone lies one nucleotide away. The source of the sample is a study of post-analysis software for immune sequencing data (dated by TCRdb to the mid-2010s). Regarding the research as a whole: The recorded disease courses included relapsing-remitting, secondary progressive and progressive-relapsing multiple sclerosis, and some patients had no subtype annotation. A subset of samples was prepared in parallel using single-end sample barcoding, then pooled and co-amplified after Illumina adapter ligation. The multiple sclerosis patient repertoires were compared with about a dozen previously published healthy control repertoires from donors aged about 6 to 28 years.

Receptor amplification or capture employed PCR. For sequencing, an Illumina HiSeq 2500 was employed. To reduce PCR and sequencing biases, unique molecular identifiers were built into the TCR beta cDNA libraries. Every 1 to 10 million input T cells yielded around 500,000 cDNA molecules, meaning each molecule approximated one T cell. The patient libraries were prepared and sequenced with the same protocol used for the earlier healthy control dataset. Samples belonging to the same batch were prepared together, multiplexed and sequenced on a shared HiSeq lane. Per the source publication's procedure: Raw barcoded reads were processed with MIGEC, discarding single-read molecular identifier groups before consensus assembly and CDR3 extraction. Clonotype tables were post-analysed with VDJtools, and diversity was normalized by down-sampling all datasets to the smallest sample size. To correct batch-related cross-sample contamination, repertoire overlap clustering matched CDR3 amino acid sequences but not nucleotide sequences. Using fastp trimming at Q25 and MiXCR clonotype assembly, TCRdb reanalyzed the public sequencing data and kept in-frame beta chains. For every CDR3 protein sequence, its rows merge into one entry that carries the most common genes and DNA. The V and J calls follow TCRdb's processing rather than the paper's. This sample has approximately 660,000 distinct CDR3 sequences in its table, and 55% to 60% of those were observed once. The ten largest clones add up to about 10% of the sample.

Measured from the cysteine to the phenylalanine, the CDR3 is 14 residues long. Here the CDR3 DNA is all that survives: 42 bases in frame from base 1. Trimming costs V 0 bases and J 7 bases, and their ends lie 13 bases apart. The germline V gene (reference sequence) gives CDR1 as DFQATT and CDR2 as SNEGSKA. TCR beta repertoires were profiled from peripheral blood of about a dozen young patients with multiple sclerosis to demonstrate the VDJtools post-analysis software. The patients with multiple sclerosis were children and adolescents between about 6 and 15 years of age. General findings and caveats noted by the study authors: Roughly 5 TRBV segments, including TRBV5-6, TRBV5-1 and TRBV20-1, were significantly more frequent in patients than controls. Direct clustering with F measure showed strong co-clustering of samples prepared in the same batch, prompting a batch-effect correction. Normalized Chao1 diversity was significantly lower in multiple sclerosis patients than controls, suggesting substantial peripheral T-cell clonal expansion. The multiple sclerosis patient group was slightly younger than the control group.

Recombination connected TRBV20-1 to TRBJ1-5; TRBD1 might be the D gene, on 6 matching bases. The source material was blood. The TCR comes from a girl aged 2 to 10 with multiple sclerosis. CDR3 region: CSAREPGQRQPQHF. Here is the DNA: TGCAGTGCTAGAGAACCAGGACAGAGACAGCCCCAGCATTTT.